This T cell receptor (beta chain) came from a study of blood T cell repertoires in COVID-19. Study-level information: Samples representing acute and convalescent COVID-19 were sourced from the United States, Italy and Spain.

The CDR3 sequence is 15 residues long. CDR1 and CDR2 from the germline V gene are LNHDA and SQIVND (reference sequence). The junction had 12 bases not matched to a gene; V was cut back by 7 bases and J by 8 bases. Original analysis: Cell counts per sample came from amplifying reference gene primers. Sequencing used immunoSEQ multiplex PCR; TCRdb keeps in-frame clones, though not all of them. That table furnishes V, J and clone size, whereas the DNA furnished D and trimming. The data contain approximately 160,000 clones, over 65% of them seen just once; the ten biggest clones take up roughly 7.5%. V gene TRBV19 combines with J gene TRBJ2-1, with 9 positions matching TRBD2. Sequencing input: peripheral blood. This sequence was found in a man in his sixties with acute or convalescent COVID-19. CDR3 coding DNA: TGTGCCAGTACAATAGTGCTAGCGGGGTCCCATGAGCAGTTCTTC. Amino acid sequence: CASTIVLAGSHEQFF.